A selection of T cell receptor beta chains follows, all from one sample in a study of vaccination effects on CD4 cells after COVID-19. No antigens are known for them. The data were produced by immunoSEQ multiplex PCR, yet TCRdb's version contains in-frame clones alone and is incomplete. The sample carries about 19,000 clones, about 71% recorded once. The sample was CD4+ T cells from PBMCs cultured with HCoV-229E spike peptides, taken before COVID-19 vaccination. These receptors were taken from a human donor who received a COVID-19 vaccine. Each CDR3 is given with its conserved first and last residue. D genes are given only for firm matches. Only some rows state a clone size, as once, few, many or a class for expanded clones.

abundance	d_gene	v_gene	j_gene	CDR3nt	CDR3aa
few	-	TRBV19	TRBJ2-7	TGTGCCAGTAGTATAACCGGAAAACCCTACGAGCAGTACTTC	CASSITGKPYEQYF
few	-	TRBV10-1	TRBJ2-1	TGCGCCAGCAGCCAGGGGACCGAAATGAAGCAGTTCTTC	CASSQGTEMKQFF
-	TRBD2	TRBV7-2	TRBJ2-4	TGTGCCAGCAGCATCGTAGCGGGACGGGGAAACATTCAGTACTTC	CASSIVAGRGNIQYF
once	TRBD2	TRBV7-2	TRBJ2-1	TGTGCCAGCAGCTCCGGACTAGCGGGAGGCTCCTACAATGAGCAGTTCTTC	CASSSGLAGGSYNEQFF
few	-	TRBV7-9	TRBJ1-1	TGTGCCAGCAGCTCCAGGGCTTGGAACACTGAAGCTTTCTTT	CASSSRAWNTEAFF
-	-	TRBV5-1	TRBJ1-1	TGCGCCAGCAGCAAAAGGACGGACAGAAACGCTGAAGCTTTCTTT	CASSKRTDRNAEAFF
-	-	TRBV11-2	TRBJ1-2	TGTGCCAGCAGCTCCCTCCTTAGGGGCCACTATGGCTACACCTTC	CASSSLLRGHYGYTF
-	-	TRBV7-2	TRBJ2-7	TGTGCCAGCAGCTTAGCGCTTGATCGCGAGCAGTACTTC	CASSLALDREQYF
-	-	TRBV19	TRBJ2-3	TGTGCCACCCGGAGCACAGATACGCAGTATTTT	CATRSTDTQYF
-	-	TRBV19	TRBJ2-5	TGTGCCAGTAGTACTAGACAGACCCAAGAGACCCAGTACTTC	CASSTRQTQETQYF
-	-	TRBV12-3/TRBV12-4	TRBJ1-5	TGTGCCAGCAGTTTGGGACAGCCCCAGCATTTT	CASSLGQPQHF
-	TRBD1	TRBV4-1	TRBJ2-2	TGCGCCAGCAGCTTAGACAGGGCTGGCGGGGAGCTGTTTTTT	CASSLDRAGGELFF
-	TRBD2	TRBV9	TRBJ2-5	TGTGCCAGCAGCGTAGGTCGGGCGGGGGGGCGAGAGACCCAGTACTTC	CASSVGRAGGRETQYF
-	TRBD2	TRBV9	TRBJ2-5	TGTGCCAGCAGCTTCGCCCCACTAGCGGGGGAAGAGACCCAGTACTTC	CASSFAPLAGEETQYF
-	-	TRBV11-2	TRBJ2-5	TGTGCCAGCAGCTTAGCGGAGACCCAGTACTTC	CASSLAETQYF
once	-	TRBV5-4	TRBJ2-6	TGTGCCAGCAGCTTGTCAAAACTAGAAACCTTAATCTCTGGGGCCAACGTCCTGACTTTC	CASSLSKLETLISGANVLTF
-	-	TRBV6-5	TRBJ2-5	TGTGCCAGCAGCCTCCCGACAGGTTTGGAGGAGACCCAGTACTTC	CASSLPTGLEETQYF
-	-	TRBV5-1	TRBJ2-7	TGCGCCAGCAGCTTGGAACTAGCTTCCTACGAGCAGTACTTC	CASSLELASYEQYF
once	TRBD1	TRBV27	TRBJ2-5	TGTGCCTCAGGGACAGGGGGGAAGACCCAGTACTTC	CASGTGGKTQYF
once	TRBD1	TRBV27	TRBJ1-2	TGTGCCAGCAGCTTAAGAGGGACAGGGCAAGTCCATGGCTACACCTTC	CASSLRGTGQVHGYTF
-	-	TRBV30	TRBJ1-2	TGTGCCTGGAGTGCCGGGGGTTGGGGCTACACCTTC	CAWSAGGWGYTF
-	-	TRBV11-2	TRBJ2-3	TGTGCCAGCAGCTTAATCCGGGGGTTGCGTTATACGCAGTATTTT	CASSLIRGLRYTQYF
once	-	TRBV19	TRBJ2-4	TGTGCCAGTAGTATGGCGGGACTAGCCAAAAACATTCAGTACTTC	CASSMAGLAKNIQYF
-	-	TRBV2	TRBJ2-2	TGTGCCAGCAGTGAAGGTTTTAACACCGGGGAGCTGTTTTTT	CASSEGFNTGELFF
-	-	TRBV5-6	TRBJ2-7	TGTGCCAGCAGTTTCGACTACGAGCAGTACTTC	CASSFDYEQYF
-	TRBD2	TRBV6-1	TRBJ2-3	TGTGCCAGCAGTGATGCTAGCGGGAGGTTCGCAGATACGCAGTATTTT	CASSDASGRFADTQYF
-	-	TRBV10-2	TRBJ2-5	TGCGCCACCTCCCCCTCGGGTAGCCGCCAGACCCAGTACTTC	CATSPSGSRQTQYF